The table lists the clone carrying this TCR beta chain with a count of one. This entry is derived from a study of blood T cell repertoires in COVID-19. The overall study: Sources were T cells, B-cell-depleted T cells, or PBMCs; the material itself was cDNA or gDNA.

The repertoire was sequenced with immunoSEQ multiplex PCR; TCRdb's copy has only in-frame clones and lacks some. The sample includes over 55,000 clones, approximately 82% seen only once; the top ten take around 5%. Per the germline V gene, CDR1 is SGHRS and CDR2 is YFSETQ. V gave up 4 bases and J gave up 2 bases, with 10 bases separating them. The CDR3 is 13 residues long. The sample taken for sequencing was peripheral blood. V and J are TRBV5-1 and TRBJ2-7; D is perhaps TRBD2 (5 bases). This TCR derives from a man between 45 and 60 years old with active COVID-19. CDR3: CASSPEVPYEQYF. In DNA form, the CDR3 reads TGCGCCAGCAGCCCGGAGGTCCCCTACGAGCAGTACTTC.